What follows describes a single T cell receptor beta chain. The antigen remains undetermined. This sample was included in a study of T cell responses to AZD1222 COVID-19 vaccine. Whole-study context: Pooled together were second doses at about 4 or about 12 weeks. Study-level points and caveats: White British donors predominated, females outnumbered males, and clonal diversity was possibly underestimated. The study found vaccine-associated CD4 TCRs spanning spike, dominant at 160-218 and 743-854.

Germline-derived CDR1 and CDR2 are SGHTA and FQGNSA. CDR3 length equals 14 residues. V was trimmed by 4 bases and J by 2 bases, leaving 11 bases between them. Profiling relied on immunoSEQ multiplex PCR, and the TCRdb table lists in-frame clones only, not all of them. This sample has around 100,000 clones, with approximately 88% found just once. The chain carries TRBV7-2 and TRBJ1-2; D is ambiguous. The clonotype originates from an adult in good health. The source material was peripheral blood, sampled on day 0 of AZD1222 vaccination. DNA of the CDR3: TGTGCCAGCAGCTCCGGGTTGGGGAACTATGGCTACACCTTC. This codes for CASSSGLGNYGYTF.